The clone carrying this TCR beta chain was counted a few times. The antigen is unknown. The sample belongs to a study of beta chain features in type 1 diabetes. On the study more broadly: There were around 110 million sorted cells examined across all samples. General study results and limits: Moderate yet significant TCRB CDR3 shortening was seen in Type 1 diabetes patients in all four CD4+ subsets. The study found that naive, central memory and Treg TCRB repertoires appeared more similar in patients than in healthy donors.

Losses at the gene ends were 10 bases for V and 7 bases for J; bases not matched to a gene: 10. The CDR3 sequence is 14 residues long. Looked up from germline, CDR1 is SEHNR and CDR2 is FQNEAQ (reference sequence). Every isolated RNA sample was fully reverse transcribed, so sequencing captured expressed TCRB transcripts. Generated by immunoSEQ multiplex PCR, the TCRdb table keeps only in-frame clones and is missing some. The table lists roughly 700,000 clones, about an eighth of them singletons. Researchers reported sorting CD4+ naive, central memory, regulatory and stem cell-like memory cells via CD45RO/CCR7/CD25/CD127/CD95/CD27.

This receptor was obtained from a man aged 18 to 29 with type 1 diabetes. The sequenced sample was naive CD4+ T cells from blood. The chain recombines TRBV7-9 with TRBJ1-4; 9 bases agree with TRBD1. The CDR3 region is CATERGQGGEKLFF. As DNA, the CDR3 is TGTGCCACCGAAAGGGGACAGGGTGGTGAAAAACTGTTTTTT.